This T cell receptor beta chain came from a study of cytomegalovirus exposure and HLA in healthy donors. In germline, CDR1 is SNHLY, CDR2 FYNNEI. The CDR3 runs 15 residues. The ends lost 10 bases at V and 1 base at J; junction bases unmatched: 11. The PCR was carried out with 60 Vbeta primers and 13 Jbeta primers. TCRdb's copy holds only in-frame clones and misses some; the assay was immunoSEQ multiplex PCR. With roughly 100,000 clones in the sample, the ten largest clones hold about 3%. Material for sequencing was PBMCs. This chain uses TRBV2 with TRBJ2-3; 7 bases agree with TRBD1. The TCR sequence derives from a man aged 35-49 years in good health and CMV-seronegative. The CDR3 here is CATAKGASRTDTQYF. Here the CDR3 DNA reads TGTGCCACCGCAAAGGGGGCATCGCGCACAGATACGCAGTATTTT.